This T cell receptor beta chain was observed in a study of T cells after yellow fever vaccination. Study details: Some fractions had low cell numbers, and these were prepared with SMART-Seq v4 Ultra Low Input. Study results and caveats: The secondary response was weaker but peaked faster, day 5 versus 15. The booster response re-showed most primary clones: approximately 95% CD4, approximately 90% CD8.

Germline CDR1 SEHNR, CDR2 FQNEAQ (reference sequence). The CDR3 covers 16 residues. Trimming left V 4 bases short and J 2 bases short, with 15 bases between. Synthesis of TCR cDNA relied on 5'RACE template switching, which attached a universal primer site and UMIs. TCRdb re-derived calls from the 5' RACE reads in MiXCR, one entry per CDR3 protein. The sample holds about 240,000 distinct CDR3 sequences, less than 8.5% seen once. A word on this clonotype: Its antigen remains unknown.

The chain recombines TRBV7-9 with TRBJ2-4; possibly TRBD2 for D (5 bases). The clonotype was recovered from a man aged 25-40 years who received the YFV17D yellow fever vaccine. The sample in question was CD4+ T cells sorted from PBMCs, obtained 15 days after the yellow fever booster vaccination. In DNA form, the CDR3 reads TGTGCCAGCAGCTCCACCCCTCGGGGTACCAAAAACATTCAGTACTTC. It encodes CASSSTPRGTKNIQYF.